A selection of T cell receptor beta chains follows, all from one sample in a study of cytomegalovirus exposure and HLA in healthy donors. Measured with immunoSEQ multiplex PCR; TCRdb has only the in-frame clones, and not every one. The data show roughly 86,000 clones, roughly 73% seen once. The sample consisted of PBMCs. These receptors all stem from a man between 50 and 59 years old in good health and CMV-seropositive. CDR3s include the opening cysteine and the closing phenylalanine or tryptophan. A D gene is named only where the DNA matches it firmly. Size values are once, few and many counts, or a class for expanded clones, and some rows have none.

v_call,j_call,clone_size,d_call,cdr3_nt,cdr3_aa
TRBV11-2,TRBJ2-1,once,TRBD2,TGTGCCAGCAGTTTCACTAGCGGGGGGGCCTGGAATGAGCAGTTCTTC,CASSFTSGGAWNEQFF
TRBV15,TRBJ1-5,NA,NA,TGTGCCACCAGCAGAGAGAGGGGGGGCAAGGGCAATCAGCCCCAGCATTTT,CATSRERGGKGNQPQHF
TRBV5-1,TRBJ1-2,NA,TRBD1,TGCGCCAGCAGCTCCCCAGGGGGTAATGGCTACACCTTC,CASSSPGGNGYTF
TRBV5-1,TRBJ2-5,NA,NA,TGCGCCAGCAGTCCCCCCGGGACTATGCAGGGGGCGACCCAGTACTTC,CASSPPGTMQGATQYF
TRBV7-3,TRBJ2-3,NA,TRBD2,TGTGCCAGCAGCCCACGGACTAGCGGGGGGCCGGGAGATACGCAGTATTTT,CASSPRTSGGPGDTQYF
TRBV5-4,TRBJ1-5,NA,NA,TGTGCCAGCAGCTTGGGCGGAGGGGATCAGCCCCAGCATTTT,CASSLGGGDQPQHF
TRBV27,TRBJ1-5,NA,NA,TGTGCCAGCAGTTTATATCAGGATGATAGCAATCAGCCCCAGCATTTT,CASSLYQDDSNQPQHF
TRBV5-5,TRBJ1-2,NA,NA,TGTGCCAGCAGCCAAAGATCGCCGACGGACAGTCCTCCGTCACGCTACACCTTC,CASSQRSPTDSPPSRYTF
TRBV5-1,TRBJ2-1,NA,TRBD2,TGCGCCAGCAGACCCGGGACTAGCTCCTACAATGAGCAGTTCTTC,CASRPGTSSYNEQFF
TRBV30,TRBJ2-7,NA,NA,TGTGCCTGGAGTGGGGGTCAGGGGAGCTACGAGCAGTACTTC,CAWSGGQGSYEQYF
TRBV30,TRBJ1-1,NA,NA,TGTGCCTGGAGTGGAGTTGAAGCTTTCTTT,CAWSGVEAFF
TRBV30,TRBJ1-5,NA,NA,TGTGCCTCCCAGACAGGTGGGGCGGCGGGTCAGCCCCAGCATTTT,CASQTGGAAGQPQHF
TRBV15,TRBJ1-5,NA,NA,TGTGCCACCAGCACGGACACGACCGACAATCAGCCCCAGCATTTT,CATSTDTTDNQPQHF
TRBV27,TRBJ2-1,NA,NA,TGTGCCAGCAGTTTATTGGCCGCACTCCCCCGGGATGAGCAGTTCTTC,CASSLLAALPRDEQFF
TRBV30,TRBJ1-1,few,TRBD1,TGTGCCTGGGGTAGGGACAGGGAGATGAACACTGAAGCTTTCTTT,CAWGRDREMNTEAFF
TRBV2,TRBJ2-7,NA,TRBD1,TGTGCCAGCAGTGAAAGTACCGGGACAGAGGGTTGCGAGCAGTACTTC,CASSESTGTEGCEQYF
TRBV11-2,TRBJ2-5,NA,TRBD2,TGTGCCAGCAGCCCTGTAGCGGGGGGGGTGACGAAAGAGACCCAGTACTTC,CASSPVAGGVTKETQYF
TRBV6-6,TRBJ1-2,NA,NA,TGTGCCAGCACCCAGACCGGGGAGTATGGCTACCCCTTC,CASTQTGEYGYPF
TRBV28,TRBJ1-3,once,NA,TGTGCCAGCAGACCCCTACATCGGGAGGGGGGTGGAAACACCATATATTTT,CASRPLHREGGGNTIYF
TRBV5-6,TRBJ1-1,NA,NA,TGTGCCAGCAGCTACGACAGAAACTACATGAACACTGAAGCTTTCTTT,CASSYDRNYMNTEAFF
TRBV27,TRBJ2-7,NA,NA,TGTGCCAGCAGTTTATCGGCAGCGCACTACGAGCAGTACTTC,CASSLSAAHYEQYF
TRBV5-6,TRBJ1-6,NA,TRBD1,TGTGCCAGCAGCTTGAACAGGGGGAATTCACCCCTCCACTTT,CASSLNRGNSPLHF
TRBV19,TRBJ2-2,few,NA,TGTGCCAGTAACCCGGGGACTCCAAACACCGGGGAGCTGTTTTTT,CASNPGTPNTGELFF
TRBV28,TRBJ2-2,NA,TRBD1,TGTGCCAGCAGTCCGTGGACAGGGAACACCGGGGAGCTGTTTTTT,CASSPWTGNTGELFF
TRBV6-6,TRBJ1-6,NA,TRBD1,TGTGCCAGCAGTTACTCGGAAGGGGGCTTGTCACCCCTCCACTTT,CASSYSEGGLSPLHF